This entry lists 5 T cell receptor beta chains sequenced from one sample in a study of response to subunit inactivated influenza vaccine. TCRdb analysed the RT-PCR reads with MiXCR anew, one entry per CDR3 protein. Counted here are roughly 570,000 distinct CDR3 sequences, 13% to 15% occurring once; the ten biggest clones make up more than 9.5%. Sequenced material: PBMCs from blood, taken about 12 days after vaccination. The receptors stem from a man between 50 and 59 years old who received an inactivated influenza vaccine.

The chain joins TRBV5-4 to TRBJ2-6; 10 bases are shared with TRBD1. CDR1 and CDR2 (germline): SGHNT, YYREEE (reference sequence). This CDR3 spans 16 amino acids. With V trimmed by 4 bases and J by 3 bases, 4 bases remained unmatched. For the CDR3, the DNA is TGTGCCAGCAGCACGACAGGGGGCTATGGGGCCAACGTCCTGACTTTC. Its translation: CASSTTGGYGANVLTF.

This clonotype has a handful of counts. The chain carries TRBV5-1 and TRBJ2-1, with TRBD1 matching 10 bases. V was pared by 5 bases and J by 8 bases, with 7 bases of the junction left unmatched. The CDR3 covers 14 residues. Germline V CDR1 and CDR2: SGHRS, YFSETQ. The CDR3 here is CASSGTGDGDEQFF. The DNA of the CDR3 is TGCGCCAGCAGTGGGACAGGGGATGGCGATGAGCAGTTCTTC.

This clonotype was seen ten or more times. The chain employs TRBV28 and TRBJ1-2; TRBD1 aligns across 7 bases. Germline V gene data show CDR1 as MDHEN and CDR2 as SYDVKM. V lost 5 bases, J lost 3 bases, and 3 bases stayed unmatched. The CDR3 extends over 13 amino acids. CDR3 sequence reads: CASSPTGDYGYTF. The CDR3 DNA follows: TGTGCCAGCAGTCCAACAGGGGACTATGGCTACACCTTC.

This chain links TRBV28 with TRBJ2-3; D gene unclear. The CDR3 sequence is 13 residues long. Trimming cost V 10 bases and J 4 bases, with 15 bases left between them. Germline V gene data show CDR1 as MDHEN and CDR2 as SYDVKM. The CDR3 bases are TGTGCCACCCACCCCTCGATTGCAGATACGCAGTATTTT. This encodes CATHPSIADTQYF.

In DNA, the CDR3 is TGTGCCTGGATCGATTACACTGAAGCTTTCTTT. It codes for CAWIDYTEAFF. The chain has TRBV30 and TRBJ1-1; no definite D call. The CDR3 has 11 amino acids. Per the germline V gene, CDR1 is GTSNPN and CDR2 is SVGIG (reference sequence). V was cut by 4 bases and J by 3 bases, with 6 bases left in between.